The 22 T cell receptor beta chains below come from one sample, sequenced in a study of T-cell reconstitution after alpha-beta-depleted transplantation in children. This sample's TCRbeta library carried unique molecular identifier barcodes. MiXCR, applied by TCRdb to the PCR reads, yields one record per CDR3 protein. The repertoire has approximately 400,000 distinct CDR3 sequences, 9.5% to 13% of them found once; the top ten carry about 5%. The input for sequencing was PBMCs from the stem cell graft donor, taken from the stem cell graft. The source is a human donor who donated a stem cell graft to a child with acute myeloid leukemia.

The chain carries TRBV5-1 and TRBJ1-1; D call uncertain. The CDR3 loop spans 14 amino acids. Germline loops: CDR1 SGHRS, CDR2 YFSETQ. Trimming removed 0 bases at V and 1 base at J, with 7 bases between. The CDR3 protein is CASSLEGKNTEAFF. CDR3 coding DNA: TGCGCCAGCAGCTTGGAAGGAAAGAACACTGAAGCTTTCTTT.

The V gene is TRBV5-1, the J gene TRBJ2-1, with TRBD1 identical over 7 bases. The V and J ends lost 4 bases and 9 bases, in that order; junction bases with no gene match: 7. The CDR3 loop spans 13 amino acids. Germline V gives CDR1 SGHRS, CDR2 YFSETQ. As DNA, the CDR3 is TGCGCCAGCAGCCCGACAGGGCAAGGTGAGCAGTTCTTC. Its protein is CASSPTGQGEQFF.

The chain employs TRBV30 and TRBJ2-3; D perhaps matches TRBD2 (6 bases). This CDR3 has 15 amino acids. Germline V gene data show CDR1 as GTSNPN and CDR2 as SVGIG (reference sequence). The ends were cut back, 3 bases at V and 0 bases at J, with 13 bases in the middle. CDR3: CAWRKTSPSTDTQYF. Written as DNA, the CDR3 is TGTGCCTGGAGAAAGACTAGTCCGAGCACAGATACGCAGTATTTT.

The genes are TRBV6-2 or TRBV6-3 and TRBJ2-1; D is undetermined. Germline CDR1 reads MNHEY; CDR2 reads SVGEGT. The CDR3 sequence is 13 residues long. V dropped 4 bases and J dropped 8 bases, with 12 bases sitting between them. The CDR3 region is CASSSLSHDEQFF. The CDR3, as DNA: TGTGCCAGCAGTTCCCTCTCGCACGATGAGCAGTTCTTC.

This chain uses TRBV5-4 with TRBJ2-3, with a tentative D call TRBD2 (5 bases). The CDR3 loop spans 14 amino acids. Trimming pared 1 base from V and 2 bases from J, leaving 8 bases between. Germline loops: CDR1 SGHNT, CDR2 YYREEE (reference sequence). CDR3 nucleotides: TGTGCCAGCAGCTTGTCGGGGTACACAGATACGCAGTATTTT. It codes for CASSLSGYTDTQYF.

The chain recombines TRBV5-6 with TRBJ2-3; D gene uncertain. Germline assignment: CDR1 SGHDT and CDR2 YYEEEE. V was pared by 4 bases and J by 1 base, with 10 bases between. The CDR3 is 14 amino acids. The chain's CDR3 is CASSQGMGTDTQYF. The CDR3 DNA is TGTGCCAGCAGCCAAGGGATGGGCACAGATACGCAGTATTTT.

The sample holds a few counts of this clonotype. This chain joins TRBV3-1 and TRBJ2-1; D ambiguous. CDR3 size: 16 residues. The ends were cut back, 0 bases at V and 4 bases at J, with 13 bases in the middle. The germline CDR1 and CDR2 sequences are LGHDT and YNNKEL (reference sequence). CDR3 nucleotides: TGTGCCAGCAGCCAAGAAGGGTCGAACTGGTACAATGAGCAGTTCTTC. This encodes CASSQEGSNWYNEQFF.

This clonotype has only a few counts. The chain uses TRBV29-1 and TRBJ2-7, with D unresolved. The V gene's germline CDR1 is SQVTM and CDR2 ANQGSEA. V was trimmed by 6 bases and J by 0 bases, leaving 9 bases between them. The CDR3 runs to 12 residues. CDR3: CSVATSSYEQYV. The CDR3 bases are TGCAGCGTCGCTACGAGCTCCTACGAGCAGTACGTC.

The genes are TRBV29-1 and TRBJ2-1; 12 bases align to TRBD2. The junction had 4 bases not matched to a gene; V was cut back by 3 bases and J by 4 bases. The CDR3 is made up of 15 amino acids. CDR1 and CDR2 from the germline V gene are SQVTM and ANQGSEA. CDR3 bases: TGCAGCGTTGACCCGACTAGCGGGAGATACAATGAGCAGTTCTTC. It is translated as CSVDPTSGRYNEQFF.

This clonotype was observed many times. The V and J genes are TRBV5-6 and TRBJ2-7, with 7 nucleotides matching TRBD1. Germline CDR1 and CDR2: SGHDT and YYEEEE. V was clipped by 3 bases and J by 0 bases; unmatched bases: 3. The CDR3 runs to 14 residues. This CDR3 reads CASSSYRGSYEQYF. In DNA form, the CDR3 reads TGTGCCAGCAGCTCCTACAGGGGCTCCTACGAGCAGTACTTC.

The rearrangement uses TRBV12-5 and TRBJ1-2, with 7 bases matching TRBD1. With V trimmed by 5 bases and J by 8 bases, 8 bases remained unmatched. This CDR3 comprises 13 residues. CDR1 is LGHNT, CDR2 FRNRAP, per germline. CDR3 sequence: CASGILQGEGYTF. For the CDR3, the DNA is TGTGCTAGTGGTATCCTGCAGGGGGAAGGCTACACCTTC.

The chain recombines TRBV12-3 or TRBV12-4 with TRBJ1-1, with D tentatively TRBD1 (6 bases). CDR3 size: 14 residues. V shed 4 bases and J shed 4 bases, with 13 bases lying between them. In DNA form, the CDR3 reads TGTGCCAGCAGTTCGACAGGTCGGGCCACTGAAGCTTTCTTT. It yields the protein CASSSTGRATEAFF.

This clonotype has ten or more counts. This rearrangement joins TRBV9 to TRBJ2-5, with D hard to call. This CDR3 contains 14 residues. Germline V lookup: CDR1 SGDLS, CDR2 YYNGEE. V was pared by 0 bases and J by 5 bases, with 11 bases between. The CDR3 protein is CASSVGTARETQYF. Written as DNA, the CDR3 is TGTGCCAGCAGCGTAGGGACCGCTCGGGAGACCCAGTACTTC. Full variable domain (outside the CDR3, taken from reference TRBV9 and TRBJ2-5): DSGVTQTPKHLITATGQRVTLRCSPRSGDLSVYWYQQSLDQGLQFLIQYYNGEERAKGNILERFSAQQFPDLHSELNLSSLELGDSALYFCASSVGTARETQYFGPGTRLLVL.

This clonotype was observed a handful of times. The genes are TRBV18 and TRBJ2-5; 9 bases agree with TRBD1. The CDR3 is 15 residues long. The V gene's germline CDR1 is KGHSH and CDR2 LQKENI. The V gene end was trimmed by 5 bases and the J gene end by 1 base; junction bases not matched to a gene: 5. The CDR3 DNA is TGTGCCAGCTCATGGGGACAGGGTACCCAAGAGACCCAGTACTTC. It yields the protein CASSWGQGTQETQYF.

This clonotype was seen a handful of times. V usage is TRBV3-1 and J usage is TRBJ2-5; TRBD1 aligns across 7 bases. The CDR3 runs to 15 residues. Trimming removed 0 bases from V and 4 bases from J; junction bases left unmatched: 5. Germline lookup yields CDR1 LGHDT and CDR2 YNNKEL (reference sequence). The CDR3 DNA sequence: TGTGCCAGCAGCCAAGACGGGACAGCGGCAGAGACCCAGTACTTC. It encodes CASSQDGTAAETQYF.

The rearrangement uses TRBV6-1 and TRBJ2-1; a possible D gene is TRBD1 (6 bases). Germline CDR1 reads MNHNS; CDR2 reads SASEGT. This CDR3 is built from 15 residues. The germline V and J ends were trimmed by 7 bases and 2 bases, with 15 bases remaining between them. The CDR3 nucleotides read TGTGCCAGCAAAGACGGGCAGGGGCCCTACAATGAGCAGTTCTTC. This gives the protein CASKDGQGPYNEQFF.

The sample holds a few counts of this clonotype. The genes are TRBV7-9 and TRBJ2-7; 7 nucleotides match TRBD2. CDR1 SEHNR and CDR2 FQNEAQ come from the germline V gene (reference sequence). J gave up 6 bases and V 8 bases, and 7 bases lay outside the gene matches. CDR3 length equals 12 residues. The CDR3 DNA follows: TGTGCCAGCGAGGGCGGGAGTAGCGAGCAGTACTTC. As protein: CASEGGSSEQYF.

This chain links TRBV10-3 with TRBJ2-1; a weak D match, TRBD1 (5 bases). The germline V gene encodes CDR1 ENHRY and CDR2 SYGVKD. This CDR3 has 14 amino acids. The V and J ends lost 3 bases and 6 bases respectively, with 12 bases between them. The CDR3 reads CAISDHGRANEQFF. The CDR3 region has the DNA TGTGCCATCAGTGACCACGGCAGGGCCAATGAGCAGTTCTTC.

This clonotype was observed a handful of times. V gene TRBV6-1 combines with J gene TRBJ2-3; TRBD1 agrees at 7 bases. Germline V gene lookup returns CDR1 MNHNS and CDR2 SASEGT. This CDR3 is built from 15 residues. V gave up 3 bases and J gave up 3 bases; unmatched junction bases: 6. The CDR3 region has the DNA TGTGCCAGCAGTGACCCGACAGGGATGACAGATACGCAGTATTTT. Residues: CASSDPTGMTDTQYF.

The V gene is TRBV7-8, the J gene TRBJ1-2; D is possibly TRBD1 (6 bases). This CDR3 is 14 amino acids long. Between the trimmed V and J ends, which lost 4 bases and 1 base, there was a span of 10 bases. Germline V gene lookup returns CDR1 SGHVS and CDR2 FQNEAQ. The CDR3 sequence is CASSSRTDNYGYTF. DNA of the CDR3: TGTGCCAGCAGCTCCAGGACAGATAACTATGGCTACACCTTC.

J is TRBJ2-7 and V is TRBV7-2, with TRBD1 matching 12 bases. This CDR3 region has 17 residues. Per germline, CDR1 SGHTA and CDR2 FQGNSA. V was pared by 5 bases and J by 5 bases, with 13 bases of the junction left unmatched. The CDR3 DNA is TGTGCCAGCAGCCGTGGGACAGGGGGCTTCCCTTACCACGAGCAGTACTTC. Amino acids: CASSRGTGGFPYHEQYF.

This clonotype was seen a handful of times. The V call is TRBV20-1, the J call TRBJ2-3; the D gene is possibly TRBD2 (5 bases). Trimming took off 5 bases at V and 2 bases at J, with 11 bases between the two ends. The germline V gene encodes CDR1 DFQATT and CDR2 SNEGSKA (reference sequence). There are 13 residues in the CDR3. The CDR3 bases are TGCAGTGCTCCCTGGGGAGACACAGATACGCAGTATTTT. Its translation is CSAPWGDTDTQYF.